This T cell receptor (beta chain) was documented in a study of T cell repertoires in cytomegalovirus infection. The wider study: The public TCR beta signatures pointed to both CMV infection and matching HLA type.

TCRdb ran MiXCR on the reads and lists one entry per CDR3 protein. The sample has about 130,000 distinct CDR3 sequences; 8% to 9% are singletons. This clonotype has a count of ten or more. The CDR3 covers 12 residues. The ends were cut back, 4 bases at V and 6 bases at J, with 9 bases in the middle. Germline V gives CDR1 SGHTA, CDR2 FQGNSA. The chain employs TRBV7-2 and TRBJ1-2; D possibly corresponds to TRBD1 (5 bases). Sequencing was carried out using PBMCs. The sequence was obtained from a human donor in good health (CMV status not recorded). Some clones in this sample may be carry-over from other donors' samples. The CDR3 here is CASSSEGNGYTF. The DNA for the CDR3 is TGTGCCAGCAGCTCAGAGGGGAATGGCTACACCTTC.